This T cell receptor (beta chain) emerged from a study of blood T cell repertoires in COVID-19 (TCRdb year 2020). At the level of the whole study: Samples from collaborators originated in the United States, Italy and Spain and spanned both the acute and convalescent phases of COVID-19. The material from the prospective study consisted of cDNA or gDNA derived from T cells, B-cell-depleted T cells, or PBMCs. Subjects who had been exposed to COVID-19, were actively infected with it, or had recovered from it provided the deeply sampled blood TCRbeta repertoires that made up the dataset. The repertoires were released in a freely available public database intended as a resource for research on the immune response to SARS-CoV-2. The samples were drawn from the first 160 participants of the ongoing ImmuneRACE study and from some 1,300 subjects provided by 6 global collaborators. Nearly every sample came with metadata listing a de-identified subject ID, COVID-19 status, age in years and sex. HLA class I and class II types, where available, came from metadata supplied by the sample provider rather than from assay-based typing. The full study reports these points: The quantity of clinical and demographic metadata differed by source and by participant and was supplied without curation.

TCRbeta CDR3 regions were amplified from genomic DNA using the immunoSEQ Assay, a bias-controlled multiplex PCR. The paper's data handling went like this. Nucleated cell counts per sample were estimated from amplification of reference gene primers within the assay. Sequence reads were collapsed and filtered to measure the absolute abundance of every unique TCRbeta CDR3 rearrangement. For each sample, productive Simpson clonality was calculated as the square root of Simpson's diversity index over productive rearrangements. In TCRdb, the immuneACCESS table is reduced to in-frame sequences with V and J assigned. These tables do not hold every clone; where another copy was compared, an unresolved V gene accounts for under half, and the others remain unexplained. V and J calls and clone size follow that table, whereas D and trimming were derived from the DNA. The sample has approximately 260,000 clones on record, 88% of them singletons. 10% of the sample is in the top ten clones.

One collaborating source in Seattle enrolled patients during active infection and followed them longitudinally through the course of disease. Each collaborating institution followed its own protocols to collect whole blood in K2EDTA tubes. For TCRbeta analysis, collaborators shipped samples in one of three forms: frozen whole blood, isolated PBMCs, or DNA extracted from either of those sample types. V is shortened by 4 bases, J by 4 bases, and the region joining them spans 5 bases. The CDR3, from cysteine to phenylalanine, totals 11 residues. The retained sequence is limited to the CDR3, 33 bases, with the frame set at the first base. Based on the germline V gene (reference sequence), the CDR1 and CDR2 sequences are LNHDA and SQIVND. This clone occurred once. The clone's antigen remains unknown. No base-level quality is on record; no much larger clone is a single base apart.

The chain employs TRBV19 and TRBJ2-7; no D gene call is confident. Input material: peripheral blood. The source is a woman aged 70-85 years with COVID-19, enrolled during active disease. Here is the DNA: TGTGCCAGTAGTACCCTTTACGAGCAGTACTTC. Translated, this gives CASSTLYEQYF.